Below, 16 T cell receptor beta chains from the same sample are listed, as sequenced in a study of blood T cell repertoires in COVID-19. The table came from immunoSEQ multiplex PCR; TCRdb's copy has only in-frame clones and leaves some out. The data show about 220,000 clones, with approximately 80% seen just once and 9.5% to 15% held by the top ten. Specimen: peripheral blood. These receptors were taken from a human donor in a cohort sampled during active COVID-19.

The chain uses TRBV5-5 and TRBJ1-2; D unresolved. Trimming removed 2 bases at V and 13 bases at J, with 18 bases between. This CDR3 comprises 13 residues. The germline V gene encodes CDR1 SGHKS and CDR2 YYEKEE (reference sequence). The CDR3 loop reads CASSFSTTQTITF. CDR3 bases: TGTGCCAGCAGCTTTTCGACGACACAAACCATCACCTTC.

The V gene is TRBV10-2, the J gene TRBJ1-3; 8 bases match TRBD1. V shed 6 bases, J shed 3 bases, and the junction held 7 bases outside the gene matches. The CDR3 totals 15 residues. In germline, CDR1 is WSHSY, CDR2 SAAADI. CDR3 sequence (DNA): TGCGCCAGCAGCTCCTCCGGGACAGGTGGAAACACCATATATTTT. Translated, it gives CASSSSGTGGNTIYF.

The table lists this clone with a few counts. V gene TRBV28 combines with J gene TRBJ2-7, with D tentatively TRBD2 (6 bases). The germline V gene has CDR1 MDHEN and CDR2 SYDVKM. The CDR3 consists of 12 residues. V shed 4 bases and J shed 7 bases, with 11 bases lying between them. CDR3 nucleotides: TGTGCCAGCAGTTCCCCGGAGGGGGAGCAGTACTTC. It codes for CASSSPEGEQYF.

The V gene is TRBV4-2, the J gene TRBJ2-1, with 12 positions matching TRBD2. Looked up from germline, CDR1 is LGHNA and CDR2 is YNFKEQ. This CDR3 contains 17 residues. V trimming: 0 bases; J trimming: 8 bases; junction bases outside the gene matches: 8. The CDR3 sequence is CASSQDPTSGRVDEQFF. Written as DNA, the CDR3 is TGTGCCAGCAGCCAAGACCCGACTAGCGGGAGAGTGGATGAGCAGTTCTTC.

V usage is TRBV27 and J usage is TRBJ1-1; D is unclear. CDR1 and CDR2 from the germline V gene are MNHEY and SMNVEV (reference sequence). This CDR3 is 13 amino acids long. The ends were cut back, 3 bases at V and 5 bases at J, with 10 bases in the middle. The DNA of the CDR3 is TGTGCCAGCAGTTTGTCAATGAGGACTGAAGCTTTCTTT. Translating gives CASSLSMRTEAFF.

This chain links TRBV11-2 with TRBJ2-7, with D possibly TRBD2 on 7 matching bases. V was pared by 7 bases and J by 0 bases, with 16 bases between. This CDR3 spans 15 amino acids. Germline assignment: CDR1 SGHAT and CDR2 FQNNGV. The CDR3 is CASTKTGGHSYEQYF. In nucleotides, the CDR3 is TGTGCCAGCACCAAAACCGGGGGGCACTCCTACGAGCAGTACTTC.

This chain links TRBV7-2 with TRBJ1-4; D remains ambiguous. This CDR3 contains 15 residues. Between the trimmed V and J ends, which lost 5 bases and 4 bases, there was a span of 14 bases. Germline assignment: CDR1 SGHTA and CDR2 FQGNSA. The CDR3 loop reads CASSPPWAVNEKLFF. The CDR3 DNA sequence: TGTGCCAGCAGCCCCCCGTGGGCAGTTAATGAAAAACTGTTTTTT.

This clone appeared a few times. The J gene is TRBJ1-6, the V gene TRBV28; D is ambiguous. Per the germline V gene, CDR1 is MDHEN and CDR2 is SYDVKM. CDR3 size: 12 residues. Trimming shortened V by 5 bases and J by 7 bases, and 6 bases separated the two germline ends. CDR3 protein: CASSITNSPLHF. For the CDR3, the DNA is TGTGCCAGCAGTATAACAAATTCACCCCTCCACTTT.

The chain uses TRBV3-1 (or the pseudogene TRBV3-2) and TRBJ1-5; no firm D call. Germline CDR1 and CDR2: LGHDT and YNNKEL (reference sequence). Between the trimmed V and J ends, which lost 2 bases and 6 bases, there was a span of 8 bases. This CDR3 contains 13 residues. CDR3: CASSQYRSQPQHF. CDR3 DNA sequence: TGTGCCAGCAGCCAATATCGGTCTCAGCCCCAGCATTTT.

This clone was found a few times. The CDR3 sequence is CATSRRQGAGNEQFF. DNA of the CDR3: TGTGCCACCAGCAGGAGACAGGGGGCGGGCAATGAGCAGTTCTTC. V is TRBV15 and J is TRBJ2-1; 10 nucleotides agree with TRBD1. V gave up 3 bases and J gave up 6 bases; unmatched junction bases: 5. The CDR3 contains 15 residues. CDR1 is LNHNV, CDR2 YYDKDF, per germline (reference sequence).

This clone came up a few times. Here the CDR3 reads CASSLGQGYTEAFF. The CDR3 DNA sequence: TGCGCCAGCAGCTTGGGACAGGGATACACTGAAGCTTTCTTT. This chain uses TRBV5-1 with TRBJ1-1; 7 positions match TRBD1. Germline V CDR1 and CDR2: SGHRS, YFSETQ. V lost 0 bases to trimming and J lost 3 bases; unmatched junction nucleotides: 2. This CDR3 has 14 amino acids.

V usage is TRBV10-3 and J usage is TRBJ1-2; no clear D gene. The CDR3 runs to 15 residues. Trimming left V 2 bases short and J 4 bases short, with 14 bases between. Germline V gene lookup returns CDR1 ENHRY and CDR2 SYGVKD. The CDR3 reads CAISETDLGIYGYTF. CDR3 nucleotide sequence: TGTGCCATCAGTGAGACGGACTTAGGGATCTATGGCTACACCTTC.

The chain carries TRBV28 and TRBJ1-4; TRBD1 might be the D (6 bases). Per germline, CDR1 MDHEN and CDR2 SYDVKM. V lost 4 bases to trimming and J lost 12 bases, with 18 bases between them. The CDR3 is 14 residues long. CDR3 residues: CASSSRGGVWELFF. The CDR3 DNA sequence: TGTGCCAGCAGTTCCCGGGGGGGCGTTTGGGAACTGTTTTTT. Looking up the rest from reference TRBV28 and TRBJ1-4 gives the full variable domain: DVKVTQSSRYLVKRTGEKVFLECVQDMDHENMFWYRQDPGLGLRLIYFSYDVKMKEKGDIPEGYSVSREKKERFSLILESASTNQTSMYLCASSSRGGVWELFFGSGTQLSVL.

The chain recombines TRBV9 with TRBJ2-5; 8 bases map to TRBD2. This CDR3 contains 17 residues. Germline CDR1 and CDR2: SGDLS and YYNGEE. The V segment lost 0 bases and the J segment 4 bases; nucleotides outside the gene matches: 11. The CDR3: CASSVGSGGADLETQYF. The CDR3 DNA is TGTGCCAGCAGCGTAGGCAGCGGGGGAGCCGATCTAGAGACCCAGTACTTC.

CDR3 nucleotides: TGTGCCATCAGGGGGGGGCACACCGGGGAGCTGTTTTTT. Amino acid sequence: CAIRGGHTGELFF. The V call is TRBV10-3, the J call TRBJ2-2; tentatively, D is TRBD2 (7 bases). Germline CDR1 and CDR2: ENHRY and SYGVKD. The CDR3 is 13 residues long. Trimming left V 6 bases short and J 3 bases short, with 8 bases between.

The CDR3 here is CASSLSGNNQETQYF. CDR3 bases: TGCGCCAGCAGCTTGTCAGGGAACAACCAAGAGACCCAGTACTTC. V is TRBV5-1 and J is TRBJ2-5; possibly TRBD1 for D (5 bases). Per germline, CDR1 SGHRS and CDR2 YFSETQ. V lost 1 base, J lost 0 bases, and 10 bases lay in between. CDR3 size: 15 residues.